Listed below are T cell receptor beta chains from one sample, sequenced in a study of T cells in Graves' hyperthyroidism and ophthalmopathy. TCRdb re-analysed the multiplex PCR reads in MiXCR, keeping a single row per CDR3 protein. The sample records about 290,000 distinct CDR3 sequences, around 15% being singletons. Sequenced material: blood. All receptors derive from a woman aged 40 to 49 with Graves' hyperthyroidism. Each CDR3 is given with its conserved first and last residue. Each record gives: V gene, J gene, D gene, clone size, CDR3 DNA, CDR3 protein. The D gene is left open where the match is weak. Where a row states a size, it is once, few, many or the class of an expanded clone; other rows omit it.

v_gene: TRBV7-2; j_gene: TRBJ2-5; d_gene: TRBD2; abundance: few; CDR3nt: TGTGCCAGCTCACCAGTCAGACTAGCGGGATCCCAGCACCCAGAGACCCAGTACTTC; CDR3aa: CASSPVRLAGSQHPETQYF
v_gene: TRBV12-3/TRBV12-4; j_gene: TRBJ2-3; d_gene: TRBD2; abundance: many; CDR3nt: TGTGCCAGCATGAGGAAGCGGGAGGTGACAGATACGCAGTATTTT; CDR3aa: CASMRKREVTDTQYF
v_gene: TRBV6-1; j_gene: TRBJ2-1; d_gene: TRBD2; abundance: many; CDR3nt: TGTGCCAGCAGTGCAACCAGCGGGAGGCTGGGGGTGAGGGACAATGAGCAGTTCTTC; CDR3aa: CASSATSGRLGVRDNEQFF
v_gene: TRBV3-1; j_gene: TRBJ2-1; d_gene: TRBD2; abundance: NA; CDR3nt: TGTGCCAGCAGCCAATACGCCGCGGGAGCTCGCTCGCACAATGAGCAGTTCTTC; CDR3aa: CASSQYAAGARSHNEQFF
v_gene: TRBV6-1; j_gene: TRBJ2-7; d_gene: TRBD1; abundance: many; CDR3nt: TGTGCCAGCAGTCCGAGGAGGGACAGGGGAACCTACGAGCAGTACTTC; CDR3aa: CASSPRRDRGTYEQYF
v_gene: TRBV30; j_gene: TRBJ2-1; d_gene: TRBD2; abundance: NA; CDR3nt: TGTGCCGGACTAGCGGGAGGTGCCAATGAGCAGTTCTTC; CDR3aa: CAGLAGGANEQFF
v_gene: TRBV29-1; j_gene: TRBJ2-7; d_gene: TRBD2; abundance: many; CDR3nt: TGCAGCGTTAAGGGGACTATCACCTACGAGCAGTACTTC; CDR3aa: CSVKGTITYEQYF
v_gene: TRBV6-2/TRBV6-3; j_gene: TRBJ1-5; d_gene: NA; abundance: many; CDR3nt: TGTGCCACGCACGGGGACGGGGATAGCAATCAGCCCCAGCATTTT; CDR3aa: CATHGDGDSNQPQHF
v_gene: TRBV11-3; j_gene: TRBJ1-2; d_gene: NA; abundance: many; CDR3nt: TGTGCCAGCAGCGACCGGGACGTATCTAACTATGGCTACACCTTC; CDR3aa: CASSDRDVSNYGYTF
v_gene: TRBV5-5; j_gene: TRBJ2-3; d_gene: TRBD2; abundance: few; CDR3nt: TGTGCCAGCAGCTCCCTAGCTTGGCTAGCGGGAGGTATGTCAGATACGCAGTATTTT; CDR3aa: CASSSLAWLAGGMSDTQYF
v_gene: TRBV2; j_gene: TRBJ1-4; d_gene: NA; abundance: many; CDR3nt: TGTGCCAGCAGTGCCGCGTACATACCTAATGAAAAACTGTTTTTT; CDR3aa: CASSAAYIPNEKLFF
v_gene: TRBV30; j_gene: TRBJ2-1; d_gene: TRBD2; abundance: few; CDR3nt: TGTGCCTGGGGAGACGGGAGGTTTCCCAATGAGCAGTTCTTC; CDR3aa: CAWGDGRFPNEQFF
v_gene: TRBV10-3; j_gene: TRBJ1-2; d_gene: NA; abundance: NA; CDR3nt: TGTGCCATCAGTGGTTCGCGTGGCTATGGCTACGCCTTC; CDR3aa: CAISGSRGYGYAF
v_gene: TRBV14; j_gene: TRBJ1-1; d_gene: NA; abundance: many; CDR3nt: TGTGCCAGCAGCCAAGTCGGAGTGAACACTGAAGCTTTCTTT; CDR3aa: CASSQVGVNTEAFF
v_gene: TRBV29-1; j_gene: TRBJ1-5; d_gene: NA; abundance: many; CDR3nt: TGCAGCGTTGTTTTACAGGGAAGTTATCAGCCCCAGCATTTT; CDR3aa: CSVVLQGSYQPQHF
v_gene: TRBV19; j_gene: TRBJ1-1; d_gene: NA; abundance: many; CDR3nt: TGTGCCAGTAGTATGGGTGGCGTGAACACTGAAGCTTTCTTT; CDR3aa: CASSMGGVNTEAFF
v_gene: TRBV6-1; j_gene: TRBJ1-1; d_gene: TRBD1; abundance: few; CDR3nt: TGTGCCAGCAGTTCGAGACAGGGATATAGAGACACTGAAGCTTTCTTT; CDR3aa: CASSSRQGYRDTEAFF
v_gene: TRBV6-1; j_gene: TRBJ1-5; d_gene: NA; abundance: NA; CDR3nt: TGTGCCAGCAGTGGAACCCCAAATCAGCCCCAGCATTTT; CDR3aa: CASSGTPNQPQHF
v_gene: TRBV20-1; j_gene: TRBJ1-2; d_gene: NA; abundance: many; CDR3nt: TGCAGTGCTAGAGAAAACGGGATTTATGGCTACACCTTC; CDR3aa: CSARENGIYGYTF
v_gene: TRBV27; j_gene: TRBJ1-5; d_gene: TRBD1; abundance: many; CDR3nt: TGTGCCAGCAGGGGGGACAGCAGCAATCAGCCCCAGCATTTT; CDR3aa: CASRGDSSNQPQHF
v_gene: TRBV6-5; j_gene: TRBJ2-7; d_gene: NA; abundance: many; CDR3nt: TGTGCCAGCAGTTACACCGGAGAGCAGTACTTC; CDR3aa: CASSYTGEQYF
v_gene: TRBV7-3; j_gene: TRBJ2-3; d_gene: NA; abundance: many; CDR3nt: TGTGCCAGCAGCCCCGAATATACCACAGATACGCAGTATTTT; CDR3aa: CASSPEYTTDTQYF
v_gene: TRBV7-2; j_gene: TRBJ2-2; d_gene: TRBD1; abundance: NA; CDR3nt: TGTGCCAGTACACCCGGGACAGGGGGAACCGGGGAGCTGTTTTTT; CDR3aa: CASTPGTGGTGELFF
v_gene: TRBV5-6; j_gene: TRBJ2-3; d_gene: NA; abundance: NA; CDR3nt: TGTGCCAGCAACTTAGGCCTAGCGTATACAGATACGCAGTATTTT; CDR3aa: CASNLGLAYTDTQYF
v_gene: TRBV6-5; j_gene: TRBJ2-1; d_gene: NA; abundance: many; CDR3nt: TGTGCCAGCAGTTACTCCGGGGACTCCTACAATGAGCAGTTCTTC; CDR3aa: CASSYSGDSYNEQFF
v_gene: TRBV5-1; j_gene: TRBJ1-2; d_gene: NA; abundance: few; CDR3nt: TGCGCCAGCAGCCAACAGGAGGGGTATGGCTACACCTTC; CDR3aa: CASSQQEGYGYTF
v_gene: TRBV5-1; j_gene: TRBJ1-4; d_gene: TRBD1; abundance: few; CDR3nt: TGCGCCAGCAGCTTGGCGGGACAGGGAGGTGAAAAACTGTTTTTT; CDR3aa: CASSLAGQGGEKLFF
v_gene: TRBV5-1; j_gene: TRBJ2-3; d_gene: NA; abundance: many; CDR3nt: TGCGCCAGCAGCTTGGACGGACAGCTCACAGATACGCAGTATTTT; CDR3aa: CASSLDGQLTDTQYF
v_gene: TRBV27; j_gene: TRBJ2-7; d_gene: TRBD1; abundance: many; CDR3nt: TGTGCCAGCAGTTTCCAGGACAGGGTTCACGAGCAGTACTTC; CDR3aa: CASSFQDRVHEQYF
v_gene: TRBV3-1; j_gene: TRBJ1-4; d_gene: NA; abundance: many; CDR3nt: TGTGCCAGCAGCCAAGGAGGGCAGAAAGCTGAAAAACTGTTTTTT; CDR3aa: CASSQGGQKAEKLFF
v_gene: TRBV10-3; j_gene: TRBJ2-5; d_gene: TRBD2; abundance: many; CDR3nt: TGTGCCATCAGTGAAGAGACTAGCGGTTTACAGACCCAGTACTTC; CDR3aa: CAISEETSGLQTQYF
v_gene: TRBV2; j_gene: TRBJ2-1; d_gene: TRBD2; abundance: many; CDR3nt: TGTGCCAGCGGCAGACTAGCGGGAGGATTGGACAATGAGCAGTTCTTC; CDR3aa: CASGRLAGGLDNEQFF
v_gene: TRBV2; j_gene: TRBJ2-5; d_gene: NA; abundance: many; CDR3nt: TGTGCCAGCAGTGAAATCAGGGCTTCGGAGACCCAGTACTTC; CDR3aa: CASSEIRASETQYF
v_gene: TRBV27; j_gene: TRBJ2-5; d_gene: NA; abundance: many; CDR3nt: TGTGCCAGCAGGCTACAGGGCCAAGAGACCCAGTACTTC; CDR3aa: CASRLQGQETQYF
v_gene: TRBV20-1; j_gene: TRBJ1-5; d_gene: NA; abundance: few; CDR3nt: TGCAGTGCTAGAGAATCCAGGAGCAATCAGCCCCAGCATTTT; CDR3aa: CSARESRSNQPQHF
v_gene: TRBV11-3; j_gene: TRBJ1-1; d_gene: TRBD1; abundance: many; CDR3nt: TGTGCCAGCAGCTCCTGGGACAGGTCCACTGAAGCTTTCTTT; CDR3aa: CASSSWDRSTEAFF
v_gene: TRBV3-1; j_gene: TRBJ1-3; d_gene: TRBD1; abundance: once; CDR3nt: TGTGCCAGCAGCCTCCGACAGGGAGGTGGAAACACCATATATTTT; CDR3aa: CASSLRQGGGNTIYF
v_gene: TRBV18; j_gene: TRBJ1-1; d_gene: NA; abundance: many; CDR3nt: TGTGCCAGCTCACCAGCGCGGGGGGGGACTGAAGCTTTCTTT; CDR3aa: CASSPARGGTEAFF
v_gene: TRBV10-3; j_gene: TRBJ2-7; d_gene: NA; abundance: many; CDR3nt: TGTGCCATCAGTGGTAGCTCCAGCTCCTACGAGCAGTACTTC; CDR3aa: CAISGSSSSYEQYF
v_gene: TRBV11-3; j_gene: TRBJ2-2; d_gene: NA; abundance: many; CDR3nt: TGTGCCACCTCCCCCACAGGGACCGGGGAGCTGTTTTTT; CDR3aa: CATSPTGTGELFF
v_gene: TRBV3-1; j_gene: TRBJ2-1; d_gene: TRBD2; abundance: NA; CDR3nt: TGTGCCAGCAGCCAACTAGCGGGATTCAACAATGAGCAGTTCTTC; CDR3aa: CASSQLAGFNNEQFF
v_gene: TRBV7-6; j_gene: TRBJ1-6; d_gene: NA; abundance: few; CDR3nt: TGTGCCAGCAGCTTCGGGGAAAGTCCACCCCTCCACTTT; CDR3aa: CASSFGESPPLHF
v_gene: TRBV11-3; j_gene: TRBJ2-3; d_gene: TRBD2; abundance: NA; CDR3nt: TGTGCCAGCAGCTTAAGTTCTAGCGGGGCAGATACGCAGTATTTT; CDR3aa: CASSLSSSGADTQYF
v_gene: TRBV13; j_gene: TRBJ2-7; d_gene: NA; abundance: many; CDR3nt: TGTGCCAGCAGCTTCGGGGGCGGGGATCCCTACGAGCAGTACTTC; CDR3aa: CASSFGGGDPYEQYF
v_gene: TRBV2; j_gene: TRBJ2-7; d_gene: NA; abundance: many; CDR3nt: TGTGCCAGCTCCTCTGGAGGGGGGCTTTACGAGCAGTACTTC; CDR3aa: CASSSGGGLYEQYF
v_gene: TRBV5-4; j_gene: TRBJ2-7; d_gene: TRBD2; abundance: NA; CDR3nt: TGTGCCAGCACCCAAGCGGGAGGGAATGGCGAGCAGTACTTC; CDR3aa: CASTQAGGNGEQYF